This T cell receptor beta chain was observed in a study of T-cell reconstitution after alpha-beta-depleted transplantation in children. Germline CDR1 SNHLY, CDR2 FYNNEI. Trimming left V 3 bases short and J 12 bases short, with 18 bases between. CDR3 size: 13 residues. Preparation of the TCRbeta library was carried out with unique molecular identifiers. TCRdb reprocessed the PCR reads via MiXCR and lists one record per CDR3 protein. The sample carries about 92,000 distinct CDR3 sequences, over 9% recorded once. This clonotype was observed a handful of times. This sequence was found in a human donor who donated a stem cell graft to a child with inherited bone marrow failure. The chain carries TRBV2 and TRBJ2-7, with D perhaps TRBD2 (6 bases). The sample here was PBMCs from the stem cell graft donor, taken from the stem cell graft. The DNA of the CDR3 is TGTGCCAGCAGTGATAGGGACTCCACTCGAGGGTACTTC. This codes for CASSDRDSTRGYF.